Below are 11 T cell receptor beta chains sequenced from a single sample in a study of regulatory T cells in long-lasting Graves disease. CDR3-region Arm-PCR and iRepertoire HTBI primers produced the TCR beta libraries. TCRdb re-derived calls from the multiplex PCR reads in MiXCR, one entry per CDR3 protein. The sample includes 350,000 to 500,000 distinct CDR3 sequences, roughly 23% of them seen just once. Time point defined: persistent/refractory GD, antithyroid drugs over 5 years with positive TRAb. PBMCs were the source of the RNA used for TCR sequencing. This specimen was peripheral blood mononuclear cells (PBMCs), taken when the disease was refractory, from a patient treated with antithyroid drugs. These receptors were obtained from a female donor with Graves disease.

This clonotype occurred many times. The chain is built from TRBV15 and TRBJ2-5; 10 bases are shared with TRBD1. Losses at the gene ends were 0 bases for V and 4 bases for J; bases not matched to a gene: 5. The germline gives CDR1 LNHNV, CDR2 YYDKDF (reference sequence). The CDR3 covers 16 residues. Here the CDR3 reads CATSRDPGQGRETQYF. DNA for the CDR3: TGTGCCACCAGCAGAGATCCGGGACAGGGGAGAGAGACCCAGTACTTC.

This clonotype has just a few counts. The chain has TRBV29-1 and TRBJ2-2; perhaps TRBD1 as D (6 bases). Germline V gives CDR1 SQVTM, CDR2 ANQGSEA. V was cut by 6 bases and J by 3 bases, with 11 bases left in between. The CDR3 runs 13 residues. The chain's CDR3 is CSVSTGYTGELFF. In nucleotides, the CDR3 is TGCAGCGTCAGCACAGGGTACACCGGGGAGCTGTTTTTT.

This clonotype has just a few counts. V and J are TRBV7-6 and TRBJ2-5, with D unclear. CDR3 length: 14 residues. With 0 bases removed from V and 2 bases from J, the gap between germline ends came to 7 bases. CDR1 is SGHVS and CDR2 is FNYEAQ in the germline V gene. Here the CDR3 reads CASSLAQIQETQYF. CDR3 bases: TGTGCCAGCAGCTTAGCGCAAATACAAGAGACCCAGTACTTC.

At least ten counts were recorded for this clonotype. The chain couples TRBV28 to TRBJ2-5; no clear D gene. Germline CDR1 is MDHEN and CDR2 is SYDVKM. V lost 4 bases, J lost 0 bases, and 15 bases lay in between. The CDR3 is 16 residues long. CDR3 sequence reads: CASSSSRAQYQETQYF. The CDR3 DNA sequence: TGTGCCAGCAGTTCCTCAAGAGCCCAGTACCAAGAGACCCAGTACTTC.

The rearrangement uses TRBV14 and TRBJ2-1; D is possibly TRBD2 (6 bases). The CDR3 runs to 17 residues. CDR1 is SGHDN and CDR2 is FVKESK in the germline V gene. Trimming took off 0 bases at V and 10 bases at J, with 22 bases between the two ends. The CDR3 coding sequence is TGTGCCAGCAGCCAAGACCTTGGGCTAGGAGGGCGTAGGGAGCAGTTCTTC. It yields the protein CASSQDLGLGGRREQFF.

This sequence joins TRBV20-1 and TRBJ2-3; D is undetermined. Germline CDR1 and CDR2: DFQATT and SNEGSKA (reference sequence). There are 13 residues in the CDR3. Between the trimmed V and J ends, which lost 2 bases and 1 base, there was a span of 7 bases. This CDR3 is CSARRSGTDTQYF. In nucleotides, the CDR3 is TGCAGTGCTAGAAGGAGTGGCACAGATACGCAGTATTTT.

CDR3 DNA: TGTGCCAGCATGTCGGGACCCAATCCCATCAATGAGCAGTTCTTC. It specifies CASMSGPNPINEQFF. The V call is TRBV2, the J call TRBJ2-1; tentatively, D is TRBD1 or TRBD2 (5 bases each). Looked up from germline, CDR1 is SNHLY and CDR2 is FYNNEI. The CDR3 sequence is 15 residues long. Trimming pared 7 bases from V and 6 bases from J, leaving 19 bases between.

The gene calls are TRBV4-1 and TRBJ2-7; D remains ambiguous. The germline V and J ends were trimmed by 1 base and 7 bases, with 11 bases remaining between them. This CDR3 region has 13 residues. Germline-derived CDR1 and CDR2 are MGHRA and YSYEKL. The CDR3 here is CASSQVSSKEQYF. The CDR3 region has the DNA TGCGCCAGCAGCCAAGTTTCCTCTAAGGAGCAGTACTTC.

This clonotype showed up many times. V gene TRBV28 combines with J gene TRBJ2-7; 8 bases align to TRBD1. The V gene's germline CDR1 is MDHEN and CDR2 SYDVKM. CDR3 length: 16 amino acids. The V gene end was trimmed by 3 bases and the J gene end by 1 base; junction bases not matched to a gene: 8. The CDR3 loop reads CASSFTQGAVSYEQYF. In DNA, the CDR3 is TGTGCCAGCAGTTTTACCCAGGGGGCGGTTTCCTACGAGCAGTACTTC.

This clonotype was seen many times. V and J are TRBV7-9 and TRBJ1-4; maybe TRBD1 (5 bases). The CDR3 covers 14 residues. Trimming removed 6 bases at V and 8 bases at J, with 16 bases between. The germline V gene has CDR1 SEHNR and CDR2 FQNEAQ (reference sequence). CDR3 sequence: CASRPTGAQEKLFF. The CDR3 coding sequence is TGTGCCAGCAGACCTACCGGGGCCCAAGAAAAACTGTTTTTT.

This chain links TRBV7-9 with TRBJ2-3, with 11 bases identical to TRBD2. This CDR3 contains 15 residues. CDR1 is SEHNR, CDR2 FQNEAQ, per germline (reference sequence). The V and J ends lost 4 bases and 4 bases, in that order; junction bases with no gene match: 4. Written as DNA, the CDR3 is TGTGCCAGCAGCTCCCTACTAGCGGGAGCAGATACGCAGTATTTT. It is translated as CASSSLLAGADTQYF.